This TCR beta chain derives from a study of post-analysis software for immune sequencing data. Libraries were made from TCR beta cDNA, and they carried unique molecular identifiers. Using its own MiXCR run on the PCR reads, TCRdb lists one record per CDR3 protein. The table lists some 800,000 distinct CDR3 sequences, 40% to 55% of them singletons. The sequenced sample was blood. The clonotype comes from a girl aged 10-17 years with multiple sclerosis.

The CDR3 coding sequence is TGCAGTGCTAGAGCGGCTAGCATACAAGAGACCCAGTACTTC. It translates to CSARAASIQETQYF. The chain couples TRBV20-1 to TRBJ2-5; D may be TRBD2 (5 bases). This CDR3 has 14 amino acids. The V gene lost 1 base and the J gene lost 2 bases, with 11 bases spanning the gap. CDR1 DFQATT and CDR2 SNEGSKA come from the germline V gene (reference sequence).